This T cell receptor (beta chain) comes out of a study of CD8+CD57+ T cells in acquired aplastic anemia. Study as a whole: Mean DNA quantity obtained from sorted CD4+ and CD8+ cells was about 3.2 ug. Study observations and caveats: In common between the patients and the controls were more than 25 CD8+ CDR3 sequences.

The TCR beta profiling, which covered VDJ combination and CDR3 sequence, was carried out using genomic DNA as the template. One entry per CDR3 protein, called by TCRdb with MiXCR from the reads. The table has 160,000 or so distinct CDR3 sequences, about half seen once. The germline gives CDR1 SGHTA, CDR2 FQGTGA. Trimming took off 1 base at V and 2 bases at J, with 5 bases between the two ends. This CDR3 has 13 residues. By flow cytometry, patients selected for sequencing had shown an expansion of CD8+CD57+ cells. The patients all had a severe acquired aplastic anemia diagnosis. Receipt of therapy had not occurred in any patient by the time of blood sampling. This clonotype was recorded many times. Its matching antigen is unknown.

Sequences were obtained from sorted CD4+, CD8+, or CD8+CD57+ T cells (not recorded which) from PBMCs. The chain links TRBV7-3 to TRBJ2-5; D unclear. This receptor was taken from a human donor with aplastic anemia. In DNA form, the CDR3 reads TGTGCCAGCAGCTTAATTGGGCAAGAGACCCAGTACTTC. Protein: CASSLIGQETQYF.